One sample yielded the 3 T cell receptor beta chains listed below, sequenced in a study of shared clonotypes between healthy human individuals (TCRdb year 2020). Library preparation used the immunoSEQ multiplex PCR assay. What TCRdb holds here is the immuneACCESS table cut down to in-frame rearrangements. Part of the clones is not present; checked against another copy, under half of the missing clones reflect an unresolved V gene, and the others are unexplained. The sample includes approximately 1.9 million clones, with 85% to 95% observed a single time. Around 1.8% of the sample lies in the top ten. For the CD8 naive samples, CD45RO-negative cells were positively selected for CCR7, yielding a CD45RA+CCR7+ population from which TemRA cells were excluded. Sequencing was carried out using naive CD8+ T cells from PBMCs. Taken with the paper, the label for cell subset or site translates to: CD45RA+CCR7+. These receptors all come from a man younger than 35 in good health. Some clones in this sample may be carry-over from other donors' samples.

The CDR3, as DNA: TGTGCCAGCAGTGCCGGACTAGCCTCCTACAATGAGCAGTTCTTC. Encoded protein: CASSAGLASYNEQFF. The gene calls are TRBV2 and TRBJ2-1, with 8 positions matching TRBD2. V was clipped by 4 bases and J by 0 bases; unmatched bases: 2. CDR3 size: 15 residues. The V gene's germline CDR1 is SNHLY and CDR2 FYNNEI.

In its sample, this clone was seen once. The CDR3 nucleotides read TGTGCCAGCAGCTTATGGGTGGGACAGTACTATGGCTACACCTTC. Translated, it gives CASSLWVGQYYGYTF. V usage is TRBV11-2 and J usage is TRBJ1-2; the match to TRBD1 covers 7 bases. This CDR3 spans 15 amino acids. Trimming at V came to 2 bases and at J to 3 bases, leaving 6 bases not matched to a gene. Germline V lookup: CDR1 SGHAT, CDR2 FQNNGV.

About this clone: The junction and the germline gene differ at one end; a read error may be behind it. The gene calls are TRBV9 and TRBJ1-1; the match to TRBD1 covers 12 bases. The CDR3 is made up of 17 amino acids. Germline V gives CDR1 SGDLS, CDR2 YYNGEE. CDR3 nucleotides: TGTGCCAGCAGCCCCTGGGACAGGGGGCGCGGGAACGCTGAAGCTTTCTTT. Residues: CASSPWDRGRGNAEAFF.